Here is one T cell receptor beta chain with its context. Its antigen is unidentified. This sample was taken from a study of cytomegalovirus exposure and HLA in healthy donors. On the study more broadly: Across roughly 400 genotyped donors, about 80% landed in the Caucasian-associated ancestry cluster. Findings and limits, study-wide: Later analysis found that TCR beta chains associated with HLA were more clonally expanded than other, equally common chains. The study recorded some 160 TCR beta chains that were cytomegalovirus-associated.

This CDR3 region has 11 residues. J was trimmed by 10 bases and V by 6 bases; bases with no gene match: 7. Germline values: CDR1 DFQATT, CDR2 SNEGSKA (reference sequence). The PCR ran on 60 Vbeta and 13 Jbeta primers. TCRdb's table, derived via immunoSEQ multiplex PCR, lists solely in-frame clones and lacks some. The sample contains fewer than 70,000 clones, 60% to 75% of which appear only once. The sequencing sample was made of PBMCs. V is TRBV20-1 and J is TRBJ1-2, with 8 bases that match TRBD1. This sequence was found in a woman in her sixties or seventies in good health and CMV-seropositive. The CDR3 bases are TGCAGTGCAACTATGACAGGGGCCTACACCTTC. Protein sequence: CSATMTGAYTF.